The 30 T cell receptor beta chains presented below share a single source sample, sequenced in a study of blood T cell repertoires in COVID-19. The repertoire was sequenced with immunoSEQ multiplex PCR; TCRdb's copy has only in-frame clones and lacks some. Found here are 100,000 or so clones, 65% to 75% of them singletons; the top ten hold about 6.5%. Material for sequencing was peripheral blood. Every receptor here comes from an elderly man with acute or convalescent COVID-19.

The genes are TRBV18 and TRBJ2-5; maybe TRBD1 (5 bases). The CDR3 has 12 amino acids. Germline V CDR1 and CDR2: KGHSH, LQKENI. The germline V and J ends were trimmed by 2 bases and 5 bases, with 6 bases remaining between them. The CDR3 bases are TGTGCCAGCTCACCAAAGGGGGAGACCCAGTACTTC. Its translation: CASSPKGETQYF.

This chain links TRBV29-1 with TRBJ2-1, with D possibly TRBD2 on 6 matching bases. Per germline, CDR1 SQVTM and CDR2 ANQGSEA. V was clipped by 1 base and J by 7 bases, with 20 bases between them. The CDR3 length is 16 residues. The CDR3 nucleotides are TGCAGCGTTGAAGGGCTTAGCGGCCAGGGTGTAAATGAGCAGTTCTTC. Encoded protein: CSVEGLSGQGVNEQFF.

The chain has TRBV10-2 and TRBJ2-1; TRBD2 matches 12 bases. V lost 4 bases to trimming and J lost 2 bases; unmatched junction nucleotides: 0. The CDR3 runs 15 residues. Germline-derived CDR1 and CDR2 are WSHSY and SAAADI. This CDR3 reads CASSASGRAYNEQFF. In nucleotides, the CDR3 is TGCGCCAGCAGTGCTAGCGGGAGGGCCTACAATGAGCAGTTCTTC.

This rearrangement joins TRBV19 to TRBJ1-5, with D uncertain. Germline V gene sequence: CDR1 LNHDA, CDR2 SQIVND (reference sequence). CDR3 length: 16 amino acids. Trimming pared 7 bases from V and 2 bases from J, leaving 18 bases between. CDR3 sequence reads: CASKGGEGFGNQPQHF. The CDR3 DNA is TGTGCCAGTAAAGGCGGGGAGGGTTTCGGCAATCAGCCCCAGCATTTT.

This clone was seen a few times. The CDR3 is CASVALPTGELFF. The CDR3 DNA reads TGTGCCAGCGTGGCTTTACCCACCGGGGAGCTGTTTTTT. The rearrangement uses TRBV2 and TRBJ2-2; no reliable D call. The CDR3 has 13 residues. The V end was cut by 8 bases, the J end by 4 bases, with 11 bases between. Germline values: CDR1 SNHLY, CDR2 FYNNEI.

The chain combines TRBV28 with TRBJ2-7; the match to TRBD1 covers 9 bases. Trimming took 10 bases from V and 0 from J; bases not matched to a gene: 7. CDR3 length equals 14 residues. The germline V gene has CDR1 MDHEN and CDR2 SYDVKM. This CDR3 reads CAILPGQGSYEQYF. In nucleotides, the CDR3 is TGTGCCATCCTACCGGGACAGGGCTCCTACGAGCAGTACTTC.

This clone has only a few counts. The chain employs TRBV4-2 and TRBJ1-4; D is uncertain. This CDR3 is 12 amino acids long. Trimming cost V 4 bases and J 8 bases, with 8 bases left between them. CDR1 is LGHNA, CDR2 YNFKEQ, per germline. The CDR3 sequence is CASSRGPEKLFF. For the CDR3, the DNA is TGTGCCAGCAGCCGCGGTCCGGAAAAACTGTTTTTT.

The rearrangement links TRBV15 to TRBJ2-2; TRBD2 agrees at 7 bases. CDR3 length: 14 amino acids. Germline V gene sequence: CDR1 LNHNV, CDR2 YYDKDF (reference sequence). The trim removed 8 bases at V and 7 bases at J, leaving 10 bases unmatched. CDR3 coding DNA: TGTGCCACCGAGGCCCAGCGGGGACGCGGGGAGCTGTTTTTT. Translating it yields CATEAQRGRGELFF.

The CDR3 nucleotides are TGCGCCAGCAGTGAAATCAGGGGGCGCTGGGAGACCCAGTACTTC. Amino acids: CASSEIRGRWETQYF. The chain recombines TRBV10-2 with TRBJ2-5; TRBD1 matches 8 bases. Trimming removed 3 bases from V and 5 bases from J; junction bases left unmatched: 8. The CDR3 totals 15 residues. Germline V gene lookup returns CDR1 WSHSY and CDR2 SAAADI.

The chain joins TRBV28 to TRBJ2-5, with TRBD2 matching over 11 bases. CDR3 length: 15 amino acids. Looked up from germline, CDR1 is MDHEN and CDR2 is SYDVKM. With 3 bases clipped from V and 4 bases from J, the junction kept 4 bases outside the gene matches. The CDR3 bases are TGTGCCAGCAGTTTCCCGCTAGCGGGAGGAGAGACCCAGTACTTC. It is translated as CASSFPLAGGETQYF.

The chain is built from TRBV19 and TRBJ1-6, with D possibly being TRBD1 (6 bases). Trimming cost V 3 bases and J 6 bases, with 9 bases left between them. The CDR3 covers 14 residues. Germline lookup yields CDR1 LNHDA and CDR2 SQIVND (reference sequence). CDR3 protein: CASSMGQTNSPLHF. In nucleotides, the CDR3 is TGTGCCAGTAGTATGGGACAAACTAATTCACCCCTCCACTTT.

V gene TRBV27 combines with J gene TRBJ2-7; 10 positions match TRBD1. The trim removed 5 bases at V and 2 bases at J, leaving 9 bases unmatched. The V gene's germline CDR1 is MNHEY and CDR2 SMNVEV (reference sequence). The CDR3 is made up of 16 amino acids. The CDR3 protein is CASSRDPGQGTYEQYF. CDR3 DNA sequence: TGTGCCAGCAGTAGAGACCCGGGACAGGGGACCTACGAGCAGTACTTC.

The chain couples TRBV28 to TRBJ1-4; the D gene is possibly TRBD1 (6 bases). Per the germline V gene, CDR1 is MDHEN and CDR2 is SYDVKM. Trimming took off 7 bases at V and 8 bases at J, with 17 bases between the two ends. CDR3 length equals 14 residues. CDR3 protein: CASTPTGPREKLFF. CDR3 coding DNA: TGTGCCAGCACCCCGACAGGCCCCCGGGAAAAACTGTTTTTT.

V is TRBV12-3 or TRBV12-4 and J is TRBJ1-1, with D unclear. Trimming cost V 6 bases and J 2 bases, with 7 bases left between them. The CDR3 contains 12 residues. The CDR3 coding sequence is TGTGCCAGCAGGGTGGCTAACACTGAAGCTTTCTTT. Translating gives CASRVANTEAFF.

The genes are TRBV25-1 and TRBJ1-3; D not resolved. The V gene lost 6 bases and the J gene lost 4 bases, with 10 bases spanning the gap. The CDR3 is made up of 13 amino acids. Germline V CDR1 and CDR2: MGHDK, SYGVNS. CDR3 in amino acids: CASSGIRGNTIYF. The CDR3 DNA is TGTGCCAGCAGCGGGATACGGGGAAACACCATATATTTT.

In this sample, this clone turned up a few times. This chain uses TRBV19 with TRBJ1-2; possibly TRBD1 for D (5 bases). Germline V gene sequence: CDR1 LNHDA, CDR2 SQIVND (reference sequence). V dropped 7 bases and J dropped 1 base, with 16 bases sitting between them. The CDR3 spans 15 residues. The chain's CDR3 is CASTEGTTLNYGYTF. The DNA of the CDR3 is TGTGCCAGTACGGAGGGGACGACTCTTAACTATGGCTACACCTTC.

The rearrangement joins TRBV5-5 to TRBJ1-5, with a tentative D call TRBD1 (5 bases). Germline CDR1 and CDR2: SGHKS and YYEKEE (reference sequence). Trimming cost V 2 bases and J 8 bases, with 8 bases left between them. The CDR3 contains 12 residues. The CDR3 nucleotides read TGTGCCAGCAGCTTTTGGGGGGAGCCCCAGCATTTT. Translated: CASSFWGEPQHF.

The CDR3 nucleotides read TGTGCCAGCAGCAGGGACTTGCGGGGGGATGAGCAGTTCTTC. This encodes CASSRDLRGDEQFF. The V gene is TRBV5-6, the J gene TRBJ2-1; TRBD2 aligns across 8 bases. Looked up from germline, CDR1 is SGHDT and CDR2 is YYEEEE. The V and J ends lost 4 bases and 8 bases, in that order; junction bases with no gene match: 8. CDR3 length equals 14 residues.

This sequence joins TRBV3-1 (or the pseudogene TRBV3-2) and TRBJ2-7; maybe TRBD2 (6 bases). The germline V gene has CDR1 LGHDT and CDR2 YNNKEL (reference sequence). V shed 0 bases and J shed 3 bases, with 9 bases lying between them. The CDR3 has 14 residues. The CDR3 here is CASSQEPAGYEQYF. CDR3 sequence (DNA): TGTGCCAGCAGCCAAGAGCCAGCGGGCTACGAGCAGTACTTC.

V usage is TRBV6-6 and J usage is TRBJ2-7; TRBD2 might be the D (5 bases). Trimming took 7 bases from V and 3 from J, leaving 13 bases between them. The CDR3 length is 13 residues. Looked up from germline, CDR1 is MNHNY and CDR2 is SVGAGI (reference sequence). Here the CDR3 DNA reads TGTGCCAGCATACCACCAGGAGGCTACGAGCAGTACTTC. It is translated as CASIPPGGYEQYF.

The V and J genes are TRBV30 and TRBJ1-3; D unresolved. Germline CDR1 and CDR2: GTSNPN and SVGIG (reference sequence). Trimming left V 3 bases short and J 3 bases short, with 9 bases between. The CDR3 is 13 residues long. Here the CDR3 DNA reads TGTGCCTGGAGACCTAGTTTTGGAAACACCATATATTTT. Its translation: CAWRPSFGNTIYF.

Relative to its sample, this clone is medium-sized (0.01 to 0.1%). The gene calls are TRBV7-8 and TRBJ1-5, with D possibly matching TRBD1 (5 bases). The germline gives CDR1 SGHVS, CDR2 FQNEAQ. CDR3 size: 14 residues. Trimming stripped 8 bases from V and 4 bases from J, with 15 bases between. The DNA of the CDR3 is TGTGCCAGCTGCGACAGTTACAATAATCAGCCCCAGCATTTT. This sequence encodes CASCDSYNNQPQHF.

The chain joins TRBV4-3 to TRBJ2-5; D may be TRBD1 (5 bases). V was clipped by 4 bases and J by 1 base, with 13 bases between them. In germline, CDR1 is LGHNA, CDR2 YSLEER. This CDR3 contains 15 residues. In DNA form, the CDR3 reads TGCGCCAGCAGCCCTGGGTGGGGCGCCCAAGAGACCCAGTACTTC. It encodes CASSPGWGAQETQYF.

V is TRBV7-9 and J is TRBJ1-3; D gene uncertain. V lost 2 bases, J lost 2 bases, and 7 bases lay in between. Germline V gene sequence: CDR1 SEHNR, CDR2 FQNEAQ (reference sequence). This CDR3 comprises 14 residues. The CDR3 spells CASSLSITGNTIYF. CDR3 nucleotide sequence: TGTGCCAGCAGCTTATCTATAACTGGAAACACCATATATTTT.

In this sample, this clone turned up a few times. Different DNA sequences within this sample yield the same CDR3. The CDR3 nucleotides read TGTGCCAGTAGTATCGGGACAGGAGGGACCGGGGAGCTGTTTTTT. It codes for CASSIGTGGTGELFF. The chain uses TRBV19 and TRBJ2-2, with TRBD1 matching 8 bases. This CDR3 is 15 amino acids long. Per germline, CDR1 LNHDA and CDR2 SQIVND (reference sequence). V lost 3 bases, J lost 5 bases, and 5 bases stayed unmatched.

The genes are TRBV19 and TRBJ1-5; D remains unclear. Trimming took off 3 bases at V and 6 bases at J, with 6 bases between the two ends. Germline V lookup: CDR1 LNHDA, CDR2 SQIVND (reference sequence). The CDR3 consists of 12 residues. Here the CDR3 DNA reads TGTGCCAGTAGTATTGAGGTTCAGCCCCAGCATTTT. Translating gives CASSIEVQPQHF.

This sequence joins TRBV27 and TRBJ2-1; tentatively, D is TRBD1 (6 bases). The CDR3 consists of 16 residues. The V gene lost 4 bases and the J gene lost 5 bases, with 18 bases spanning the gap. Germline V gene lookup returns CDR1 MNHEY and CDR2 SMNVEV (reference sequence). CDR3 residues: CASSSIQGKSHNEQFF. As DNA, the CDR3 is TGTGCCAGCAGTTCAATCCAGGGGAAGTCGCACAATGAGCAGTTCTTC.

The sample holds a few counts of this clone. The chain has TRBV5-6 and TRBJ2-7, with D possibly TRBD2 on 6 matching bases. The germline V gene has CDR1 SGHDT and CDR2 YYEEEE. The CDR3 covers 14 residues. V was cut by 0 bases and J by 4 bases, with 11 bases left in between. CDR3 nucleotide sequence: TGTGCCAGCAGCTTGGCCCCGGGAGAGTACGAGCAGTACTTC. Protein sequence: CASSLAPGEYEQYF.

The chain links TRBV27 to TRBJ1-1, with a weak D call TRBD1 (5 bases). V lost 3 bases and J lost 11, with 16 bases in between. This CDR3 is built from 13 residues. CDR1 and CDR2 (germline): MNHEY, SMNVEV (reference sequence). CDR3 nucleotides: TGTGCCAGCAGTTTTGTAGGGGAGGTGTTGGCTTTCTTT. Its protein is CASSFVGEVLAFF.

J is TRBJ2-7 and V is TRBV5-5; 8 nucleotides line up with TRBD2. Germline-derived CDR1 and CDR2 are SGHKS and YYEKEE (reference sequence). Trimming removed 0 bases from V and 3 bases from J; junction bases left unmatched: 8. This CDR3 is 16 amino acids long. The CDR3 nucleotides read TGTGCCAGCAGCTTGGCGGGAGGGGTTTCTTTCTACGAGCAGTACTTC. This translates into CASSLAGGVSFYEQYF.